Listed here are 5 T cell receptor beta chains from one sample, sequenced in a study of shared clonotypes between healthy human individuals (TCRdb year 2020). Library preparation used the immunoSEQ multiplex PCR assay. TCRdb holds this immuneACCESS table with in-frame rearrangements only. Some clones are missing; in checked studies, unresolved V genes explain under half, and the rest has no known cause. In this sample the table shows about 1 million clones, 65% to 75% of which occur a single time. Of the sample, approximately 1.5% is held by the ten largest clones. Material: memory CD4+ T cells sorted from blood. The sample's cell subset or site label is to be understood as: CD45RA-negative fraction. The source is a man between 18 and 29 years old in good health.

A single count supports this clone. This chain connects TRBV6-6 to TRBJ2-5; 7 bases line up with TRBD1. The CDR3 is 11 residues long. CDR1 is MNHNY and CDR2 is SVGAGI in the germline V gene (reference sequence). J was trimmed by 4 bases and V by 7 bases; bases with no gene match: 0. For the CDR3, the DNA is TGTGCCAGCAACAGGGGAGAGACCCAGTACTTC. This gives the protein CASNRGETQYF.

The J gene is TRBJ1-1, the V gene TRBV6-1; D remains ambiguous. The germline V gene has CDR1 MNHNS and CDR2 SASEGT. V lost 4 bases, J lost 1 base, and 10 bases lay in between. The CDR3 runs 14 residues. CDR3 DNA sequence: TGTGCCAGCAGTGTGGGAAGGAAGAACACTGAAGCTTTCTTT. Residues: CASSVGRKNTEAFF.

The V call is TRBV7-2, the J call TRBJ2-7; a possible D gene is TRBD2 (5 bases). Trimming shortened V by 8 bases and J by 4 bases, and 18 bases separated the two germline ends. The CDR3 spans 14 residues. Germline-derived CDR1 and CDR2 are SGHTA and FQGNSA. The CDR3 DNA sequence: TGTGCCAGCCGTCAACCCCTGACGGGATACGAGCAGTACTTC. Translation: CASRQPLTGYEQYF.

Of note for this clone: The same CDR3 arises from other DNA sequences in this sample as well. The chain uses TRBV7-6 and TRBJ1-1, with TRBD1 matching 7 bases. The CDR3 covers 14 residues. CDR1 is SGHVS, CDR2 FNYEAQ, per germline. V lost 5 bases to trimming and J lost 2 bases; unmatched junction nucleotides: 5. The CDR3 loop is CASSLRQGNTEAFF. The CDR3 DNA is TGTGCCAGCAGCCTACGACAGGGCAACACTGAAGCTTTCTTT. Together with reference TRBV7-6 and TRBJ1-1, the CDR3 gives the full variable domain: GAGVSQSPRYKVTKRGQDVALRCDPISGHVSLYWYRQALGQGPEFLTYFNYEAQQDKSGLPNDRFSAERPEGSISTLTIQRTEQRDSAMYRCASSLRQGNTEAFFGQGTRLTVV.

This clone was picked up a small number of times. This rearrangement joins TRBV11-2 to TRBJ2-3, with D perhaps given as TRBD1 or TRBD2 (6 bases each). CDR3 length: 14 amino acids. Trimming shortened V by 0 bases and J by 5 bases, and 9 bases separated the two germline ends. From germline, CDR1 is SGHAT and CDR2 FQNNGV. The CDR3 protein is CASSLDRGQDTQYF. The CDR3, as DNA: TGTGCCAGCAGCTTAGATCGGGGGCAAGATACGCAGTATTTT.